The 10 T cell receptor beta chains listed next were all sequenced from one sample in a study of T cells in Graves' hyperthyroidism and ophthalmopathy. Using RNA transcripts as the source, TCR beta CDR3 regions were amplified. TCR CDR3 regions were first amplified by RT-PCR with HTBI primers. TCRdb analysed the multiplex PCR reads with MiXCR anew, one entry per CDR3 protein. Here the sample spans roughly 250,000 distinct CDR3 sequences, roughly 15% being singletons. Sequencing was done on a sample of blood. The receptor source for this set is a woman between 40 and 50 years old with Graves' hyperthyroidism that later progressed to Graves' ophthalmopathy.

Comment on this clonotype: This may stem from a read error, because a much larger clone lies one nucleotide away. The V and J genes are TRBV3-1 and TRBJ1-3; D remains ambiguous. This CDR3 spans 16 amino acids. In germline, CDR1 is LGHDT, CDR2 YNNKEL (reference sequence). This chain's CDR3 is CPSSQDETVSGNTIYF. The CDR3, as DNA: TGTCCCAGCAGCCAAGATGAAACAGTCTCTGGAAACACCATATATTTT.

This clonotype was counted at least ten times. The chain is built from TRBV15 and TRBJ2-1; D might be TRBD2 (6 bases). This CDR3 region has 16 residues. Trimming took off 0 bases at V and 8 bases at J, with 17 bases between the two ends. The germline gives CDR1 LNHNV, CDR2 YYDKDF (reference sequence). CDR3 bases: TGTGCCACCAGCAGAGATGGGACTCCCAAGATGGATGAGCAGTTCTTC. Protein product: CATSRDGTPKMDEQFF.

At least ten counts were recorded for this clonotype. The CDR3 spells CASSFVPGWGNPTGELFF. As DNA, the CDR3 is TGTGCCAGCAGTTTCGTCCCTGGGTGGGGGAACCCCACCGGGGAGCTGTTTTTT. The chain is built from TRBV27 and TRBJ2-2; D possibly matches TRBD1 or TRBD2 (5 bases each). The germline V gene has CDR1 MNHEY and CDR2 SMNVEV (reference sequence). Trimming removed 3 bases from V and 4 bases from J, with 21 bases in between. CDR3 length: 18 amino acids.

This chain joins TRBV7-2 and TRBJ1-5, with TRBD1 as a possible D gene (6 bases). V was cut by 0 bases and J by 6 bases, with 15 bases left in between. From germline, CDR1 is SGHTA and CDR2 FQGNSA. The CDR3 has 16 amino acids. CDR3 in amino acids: CASSLAPGVIAQPQHF. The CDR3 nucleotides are TGTGCCAGCAGCTTAGCCCCAGGGGTTATTGCTCAGCCCCAGCATTTT.

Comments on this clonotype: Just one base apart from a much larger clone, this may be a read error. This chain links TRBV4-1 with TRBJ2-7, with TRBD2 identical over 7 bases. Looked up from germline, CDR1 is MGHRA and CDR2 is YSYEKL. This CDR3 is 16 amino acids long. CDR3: CASSQEIPSGPYEQYF. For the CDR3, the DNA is TGTGCCAGCAGCCAAGAAATCCCTAGCGGACCATACGAGCAGTACTTC.

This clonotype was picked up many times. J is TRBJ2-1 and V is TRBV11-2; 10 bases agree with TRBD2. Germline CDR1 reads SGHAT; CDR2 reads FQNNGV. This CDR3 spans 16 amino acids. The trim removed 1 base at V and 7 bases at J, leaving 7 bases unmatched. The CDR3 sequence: CASSLVILAGFNEQFF. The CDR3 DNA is TGTGCCAGCAGCTTAGTAATACTAGCGGGATTTAATGAGCAGTTCTTC.

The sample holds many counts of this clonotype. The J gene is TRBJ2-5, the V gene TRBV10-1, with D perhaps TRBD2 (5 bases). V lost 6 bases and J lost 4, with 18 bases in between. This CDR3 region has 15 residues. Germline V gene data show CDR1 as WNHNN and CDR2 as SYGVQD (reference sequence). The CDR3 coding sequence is TGCGCCAGCAGCCCGGGGTCTGCCGCAAGAGAGACCCAGTACTTC. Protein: CASSPGSAARETQYF.

The CDR3 spells CASSLAADSGNTIYF. DNA for the CDR3: TGCGCCAGCAGCTTGGCCGCGGACTCTGGAAACACCATATATTTT. The chain carries TRBV5-1 and TRBJ1-3, with D unclear. Germline CDR1 and CDR2: SGHRS and YFSETQ. With 0 bases removed from V and 0 bases from J, the gap between germline ends came to 7 bases. The CDR3 has 15 residues.

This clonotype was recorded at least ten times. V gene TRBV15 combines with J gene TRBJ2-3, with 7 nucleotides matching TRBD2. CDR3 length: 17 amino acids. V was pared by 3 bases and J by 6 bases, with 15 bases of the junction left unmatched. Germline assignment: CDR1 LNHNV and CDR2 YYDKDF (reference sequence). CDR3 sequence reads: CATSSGLDPVGRDTQYF. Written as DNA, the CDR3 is TGTGCCACCAGCAGCGGCTTAGACCCCGTCGGGAGGGATACGCAGTATTTT.

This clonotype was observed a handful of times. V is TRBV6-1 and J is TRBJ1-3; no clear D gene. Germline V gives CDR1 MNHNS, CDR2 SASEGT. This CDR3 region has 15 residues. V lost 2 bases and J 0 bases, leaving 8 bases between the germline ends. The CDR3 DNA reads TGTGCCAGCAGTGAAACGACGGCCTCTGGAAACACCATATATTTT. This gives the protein CASSETTASGNTIYF.